This TCR beta chain was recorded in a study of CD8+CD57+ T cells in acquired aplastic anemia. Study-level points and caveats: The same twenty-nine CD8+ CDR3 sequences occurred in patients and in controls.

CDR3 and TCR beta VDJ profiling relied on genomic DNA as the template. Each CDR3 protein is one row after TCRdb ran MiXCR on the reads. Of 450,000 to 550,000 distinct CDR3 sequences listed, around 30% are singletons. Patients picked for sequencing had shown CD8+CD57+ cell expansion detected by flow cytometry. This clonotype was observed at least ten times. What it recognizes is unknown. This CDR3 is 12 amino acids long. V shed 0 bases and J shed 6 bases, with 7 bases lying between them. Germline V lookup: CDR1 SGDLS, CDR2 YYNGEE. Source material: sorted CD4+, CD8+, or CD8+CD57+ T cells (not recorded which) from PBMCs. The rearrangement joins TRBV9 to TRBJ2-7; D not resolved. The sequence came from a human donor with aplastic anemia. CDR3 in DNA: TGTGCCAGCAGCGTAGGGGGTTCCGAGCAGTACTTC. This codes for CASSVGGSEQYF. Filled out from reference TRBV9 and TRBJ2-7, the complete variable domain reads DSGVTQTPKHLITATGQRVTLRCSPRSGDLSVYWYQQSLDQGLQFLIQYYNGEERAKGNILERFSAQQFPDLHSELNLSSLELGDSALYFCASSVGGSEQYFGPGTRLTVT.